The 24 T cell receptor beta chains below all came from one sample that was sequenced in a study of blood T cell repertoires in COVID-19. TCRdb keeps only in-frame clones here, not all; method: immunoSEQ multiplex PCR. The top ten hold under 2% of the sample, which has 440,000 or so clones, around nine tenths seen once. The sequenced sample was peripheral blood. The receptors were sampled from a woman aged 40-49 years with COVID-19, enrolled during active disease.

The DNA of the CDR3 is TGTGCCAGCAGCTTGCCGCCGGGACAGGGAGTACGCACTGAAGCTTTCTTT. Protein: CASSLPPGQGVRTEAFF. The chain joins TRBV5-6 to TRBJ1-1, with TRBD1 identical over 9 bases. The J segment lost 4 bases and the V segment lost 1 base, leaving 11 bases of the junction unmatched. The CDR3 loop spans 17 amino acids. Germline V CDR1 and CDR2: SGHDT, YYEEEE.

The rearrangement joins TRBV5-4 to TRBJ2-2; D gene uncertain. Germline assignment: CDR1 SGHNT and CDR2 YYREEE (reference sequence). The ends were cut back, 0 bases at V and 3 bases at J, with 9 bases in the middle. The CDR3 has 15 amino acids. In nucleotides, the CDR3 is TGTGCCAGCAGCTTGGGTCAGGATCACACCGGGGAGCTGTTTTTT. Protein: CASSLGQDHTGELFF.

Note on this clone: At the DNA level, this CDR3 is encoded by other sequences in the same sample as well. The V call is TRBV4-3, the J call TRBJ1-3, with 9 bases lining up with TRBD1. The V gene end was trimmed by 3 bases and the J gene end by 4 bases; junction bases not matched to a gene: 4. Germline CDR1 and CDR2: LGHNA and YSLEER. This CDR3 comprises 15 residues. CDR3 in DNA: TGCGCCAGCAGCCAGGGACAGGGCGGCGGAAACACCATATATTTT. This encodes CASSQGQGGGNTIYF.

The chain uses TRBV6-2 or TRBV6-3 and TRBJ1-1; 10 bases fit TRBD1. Germline V gene data show CDR1 as MNHEY and CDR2 as SVGEGT. J gave up 1 base and V 1 base, and 6 bases lay outside the gene matches. The CDR3 has 17 residues. The CDR3 DNA is TGTGCCAGCAGTTACTTGACAGGGGGCATTCGGAACACTGAAGCTTTCTTT. This encodes CASSYLTGGIRNTEAFF.

This clone was seen just once. The chain employs TRBV2 and TRBJ1-1; no clear D. V lost 4 bases, J lost 5 bases, and 11 bases lay in between. This CDR3 has 13 residues. The germline gives CDR1 SNHLY, CDR2 FYNNEI. In DNA form, the CDR3 reads TGTGCCAGCAGTGTCGCCCCGGGGACTGAAGCTTTCTTT. Translating it yields CASSVAPGTEAFF.

V and J are TRBV5-6 and TRBJ2-3; tentative D call: TRBD2 (5 bases). This CDR3 contains 15 residues. Germline CDR1 reads SGHDT; CDR2 reads YYEEEE. Trimming removed 6 bases at V and 0 bases at J, with 14 bases between. The CDR3: CASTQRGFSTDTQYF. The CDR3 region has the DNA TGTGCCAGCACACAACGGGGATTTAGCACAGATACGCAGTATTTT.

J is TRBJ2-2 and V is TRBV30; no firm D call. Trimming shortened V by 0 bases and J by 7 bases, and 12 bases separated the two germline ends. Per germline, CDR1 GTSNPN and CDR2 SVGIG (reference sequence). The CDR3 is made up of 14 amino acids. The CDR3 DNA sequence: TGTGCCTGGAGTGTAAGGAGAGAAGGCGGGGAGCTGTTTTTT. It is translated as CAWSVRREGGELFF. Variable domain in full (rest from reference TRBV30 and TRBJ2-2): SQTIHQWPATLVQPVGSPLSLECTVEGTSNPNLYWYRQAAGRGLQLLFYSVGIGQISSEVPQNLSASRPQDRQFILSSKKLLLSDSGFYLCAWSVRREGGELFFGEGSRLTVL.

V is TRBV5-1 and J is TRBJ2-7, with 10 positions matching TRBD1. The CDR3 runs to 15 residues. J was trimmed by 0 bases and V by 4 bases; bases with no gene match: 4. The germline gives CDR1 SGHRS, CDR2 YFSETQ. CDR3 loop: CASSPRQGASYEQYF. The CDR3 region has the DNA TGCGCCAGCAGCCCGAGACAGGGGGCCTCCTACGAGCAGTACTTC.

The chain is built from TRBV14 and TRBJ1-2; D ambiguous. The CDR3 contains 13 residues. V was clipped by 5 bases and J by 3 bases, with 10 bases between them. Germline-derived CDR1 and CDR2 are SGHDN and FVKESK. CDR3 nucleotides: TGTGCCAGCAGCAGATTAGTAGACTATGGCTACACCTTC. The encoded protein is CASSRLVDYGYTF.

V and J are TRBV6-5 and TRBJ1-2, with D tentatively TRBD1 (5 bases). Germline V CDR1 and CDR2: MNHEY, SVGAGI. V was shortened by 8 bases and J by 3 bases, with 10 bases between the two germline ends. CDR3 length: 12 amino acids. The DNA of the CDR3 is TGTGCCAGCGCCCGGGACTACTATGGCTACACCTTC. Translated: CASARDYYGYTF.

This sequence joins TRBV15 and TRBJ1-4; no clear D. Germline V lookup: CDR1 LNHNV, CDR2 YYDKDF (reference sequence). The CDR3 loop spans 15 amino acids. Trimming left V 0 bases short and J 7 bases short, with 12 bases between. The CDR3 region has the DNA TGTGCCACCAGCAGAGATGGCGGCTTGGGTGAAAAACTGTTTTTT. It is translated as CATSRDGGLGEKLFF.

Here the CDR3 reads CASTWGGYQPQHF. Here the CDR3 DNA reads TGTGCCAGCACCTGGGGGGGGTACCAGCCCCAGCATTTT. The chain combines TRBV12-3 or TRBV12-4 with TRBJ1-5, with a possible D match to TRBD1 (5 bases). This CDR3 comprises 13 residues. Trimming left V 7 bases short and J 7 bases short, with 14 bases between.

CDR3 in amino acids: CASSPTRGQGPGYTF. In DNA, the CDR3 is TGTGCCAGCAGCCCCACCAGGGGACAGGGTCCAGGATACACCTTC. The genes are TRBV7-2 and TRBJ1-2, with 9 bases lining up with TRBD1. Germline CDR1 reads SGHTA; CDR2 reads FQGNSA. With V trimmed by 5 bases and J by 11 bases, 15 bases remained unmatched. This CDR3 contains 15 residues.

The chain couples TRBV10-2 to TRBJ1-5; perhaps TRBD1 as D (5 bases). V shed 6 bases and J shed 4 bases, with 7 bases lying between them. Looked up from germline, CDR1 is WSHSY and CDR2 is SAAADI. The CDR3 runs to 12 residues. As DNA, the CDR3 is TGCGCCAGCAGGAAGGGGAATCAGCCCCAGCATTTT. It is translated as CASRKGNQPQHF.

This clone turned up a few times. The V gene is TRBV30, the J gene TRBJ1-2, with TRBD1 as a possible D gene (6 bases). Germline CDR1 GTSNPN, CDR2 SVGIG (reference sequence). There are 12 residues in the CDR3. Trimming removed 2 bases at V and 4 bases at J, with 8 bases between. The CDR3 DNA reads TGTGCCTGGAGTACAGGGCTCTATGGCTACACCTTC. Its translation is CAWSTGLYGYTF. Full variable domain (rest looked up from reference TRBV30 and TRBJ1-2): SQTIHQWPATLVQPVGSPLSLECTVEGTSNPNLYWYRQAAGRGLQLLFYSVGIGQISSEVPQNLSASRPQDRQFILSSKKLLLSDSGFYLCAWSTGLYGYTFGSGTRLTVV.

The chain joins TRBV6-5 to TRBJ1-3, with 10 bases that match TRBD1. Germline CDR1 reads MNHEY; CDR2 reads SVGAGI. V dropped 5 bases and J dropped 3; count of bases not matched to a gene: 4. The CDR3 spans 15 residues. CDR3 sequence: CASSPDRGYGNTIYF. The CDR3 region has the DNA TGTGCCAGCAGTCCGGACAGGGGGTATGGAAACACCATATATTTT.

The chain joins TRBV25-1 to TRBJ2-1; D call uncertain. Germline V CDR1 and CDR2: MGHDK, SYGVNS. V shed 3 bases and J shed 6 bases, with 9 bases lying between them. The CDR3 covers 13 residues. The CDR3 DNA reads TGTGCCAGCAGTGAGCTGATAGCCAATGAGCAGTTCTTC. Its protein product is CASSELIANEQFF.

V and J are TRBV20-1 and TRBJ2-2; D is possibly TRBD2 (6 bases). The V end lost 3 bases, the J end lost 6 bases, and 14 bases lay between the germline ends. Germline V gene sequence: CDR1 DFQATT, CDR2 SNEGSKA (reference sequence). This CDR3 contains 14 residues. The CDR3 loop reads CSASPLRLAGELFF. DNA for the CDR3: TGCAGTGCTAGTCCTCTGAGACTAGCCGGGGAGCTGTTTTTT.

CDR3 sequence reads: CASSSLYEQYF. CDR3 DNA: TGTGCCAGTAGTAGTCTATACGAGCAGTACTTC. This chain links TRBV19 with TRBJ2-7; D not certain. Germline V gene data show CDR1 as LNHDA and CDR2 as SQIVND (reference sequence). Trimming took 4 bases from V and 4 from J, leaving 5 bases between them. This CDR3 is 11 amino acids long.

This clone was counted a few times. V gene TRBV4-2 combines with J gene TRBJ1-5, with D tentatively TRBD1 (5 bases). Germline CDR1 and CDR2: LGHNA and YNFKEQ. Deletions cut 0 bases from V and 0 bases from J, with 12 bases between. The CDR3 is 17 amino acids. The CDR3 coding sequence is TGTGCCAGCAGCCAAGATTGGGGCATAGGTAGCAATCAGCCCCAGCATTTT. As protein: CASSQDWGIGSNQPQHF.

The chain combines TRBV6-5 with TRBJ1-1, with no clear D. Trimming shortened V by 4 bases and J by 1 base, and 13 bases separated the two germline ends. Germline-derived CDR1 and CDR2 are MNHEY and SVGAGI. The CDR3 totals 15 residues. CDR3 nucleotide sequence: TGTGCCAGCAGTTCGAAGCTTGTACCGAACACTGAAGCTTTCTTT. This encodes CASSSKLVPNTEAFF.

V gene TRBV11-2 combines with J gene TRBJ1-6; no firm D call. V was cut by 7 bases and J by 9 bases, with 13 bases left in between. The CDR3 runs 13 residues. Germline assignment: CDR1 SGHAT and CDR2 FQNNGV. Here the CDR3 reads CASTLSLGSPLHF. The CDR3 bases are TGTGCCAGCACCTTGTCCCTCGGTTCACCCCTCCACTTT. Filled out from reference TRBV11-2 and TRBJ1-6, the complete variable domain reads EAGVAQSPRYKIIEKRQSVAFWCNPISGHATLYWYQQILGQGPKLLIQFQNNGVVDDSQLPKDRFSAERLKGVDSTLKIQPAKLEDSAVYLCASTLSLGSPLHFGNGTRLTVT.

The chain combines TRBV20-1 with TRBJ1-5, with 7 positions matching TRBD1. Germline-derived CDR1 and CDR2 are DFQATT and SNEGSKA (reference sequence). V trimming: 3 bases; J trimming: 6 bases; junction bases outside the gene matches: 5. This CDR3 contains 13 residues. The CDR3 coding sequence is TGCAGTGCTAGTAGGCAGGGGGGTCAGCCCCAGCATTTT. Amino acid sequence: CSASRQGGQPQHF.

In nucleotides, the CDR3 is TGTGCCAGCGTCGGGCAGGGCTTCTATGGCTACACCTTC. This sequence encodes CASVGQGFYGYTF. This chain links TRBV28 with TRBJ1-2; D may be TRBD1 (5 bases). The V and J ends lost 8 bases and 4 bases respectively, with 14 bases between them. The CDR3 consists of 13 residues. The germline V gene encodes CDR1 MDHEN and CDR2 SYDVKM.